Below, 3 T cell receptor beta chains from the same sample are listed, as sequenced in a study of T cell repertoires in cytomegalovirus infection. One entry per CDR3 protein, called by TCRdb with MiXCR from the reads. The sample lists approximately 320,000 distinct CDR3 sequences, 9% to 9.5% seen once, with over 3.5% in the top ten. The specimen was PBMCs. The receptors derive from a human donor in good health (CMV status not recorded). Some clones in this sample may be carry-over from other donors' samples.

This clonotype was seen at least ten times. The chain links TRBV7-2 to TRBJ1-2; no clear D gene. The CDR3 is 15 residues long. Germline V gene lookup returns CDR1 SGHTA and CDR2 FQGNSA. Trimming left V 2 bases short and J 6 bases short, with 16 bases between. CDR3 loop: CASSLYNGENDGYTF. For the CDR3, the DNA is TGTGCCAGCAGCTTATATAATGGTGAGAATGATGGCTACACCTTC.

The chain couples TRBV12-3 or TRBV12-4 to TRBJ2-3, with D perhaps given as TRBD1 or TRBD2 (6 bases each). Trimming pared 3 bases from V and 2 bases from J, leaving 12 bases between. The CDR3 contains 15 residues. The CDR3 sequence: CASSLGGWNTDTQYF. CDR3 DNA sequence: TGTGCCAGCAGTTTGGGGGGCTGGAACACAGATACGCAGTATTTT.

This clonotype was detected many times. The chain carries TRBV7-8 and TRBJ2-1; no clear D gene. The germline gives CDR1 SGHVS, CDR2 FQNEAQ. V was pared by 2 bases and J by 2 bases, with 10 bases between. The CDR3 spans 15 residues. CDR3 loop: CASSLYDAAYNEQFF. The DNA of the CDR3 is TGTGCCAGCAGCTTATATGACGCGGCCTACAATGAGCAGTTCTTC. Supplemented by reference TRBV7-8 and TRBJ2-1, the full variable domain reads GAGVSQSPRYKVAKRGQDVALRCDPISGHVSLFWYQQALGQGPEFLTYFQNEAQLDKSGLPSDRFFAERPEGSVSTLKIQRTQQEDSAVYLCASSLYDAAYNEQFFGPGTRLTVL.